The source of this T cell receptor (beta chain) is a study of cytomegalovirus exposure and HLA in healthy donors. The CDR3 spans 16 residues. Germline CDR1 is MDHEN and CDR2 is SYDVKM. With 5 bases clipped from V and 2 bases from J, the junction kept 7 bases outside the gene matches. The PCR used 60 Vbeta and 13 Jbeta primers. Using immunoSEQ multiplex PCR, the repertoire was profiled, and TCRdb retains in-frame clones only, with some absent. Seen in this sample are 65,000 to 95,000 clones; the ten most common clones hold roughly 8%. This TCR was sampled from a female donor in good health and CMV-seropositive. This chain joins TRBV28 and TRBJ1-5; 9 nucleotides line up with TRBD1. The specimen was PBMCs. DNA of the CDR3: TGTGCCAGCAGTGTTACAGGGGGCGGTGGCAATCAGCCCCAGCATTTT. Translation gives CASSVTGGGGNQPQHF.